The clone carrying this T cell receptor beta chain is medium-sized in the sample. Its antigen is currently unknown. Every individual TCR cDNA molecule carried its own unique molecular identifier, which allowed correction of PCR and sequencing errors. TCRdb analysed the 5' RACE reads with MiXCR anew, one entry per CDR3 protein. The table shows roughly 3,500 distinct CDR3 sequences, with around 8.7% occurring only once. The data were taken from a study of spatial heterogeneity in lung cancer. Points from the study as a whole: Counts of expanded intratumoral alpha and beta TCRs tracked tumor mutation counts.

Germline V CDR1 and CDR2: SEHNR, FQNEAQ (reference sequence). Deletions cut 3 bases from V and 7 bases from J, with 5 bases between. The CDR3 length is 11 residues. This sample's time point: sample taken at primary tumor resection. The donors comprised about 65 untreated early-stage non-small cell lung cancer patients. TCRs were sequenced from unsorted whole RNA of tumor, nontumor lung or PBMC. The source is a male donor with early-stage non-small cell lung cancer. The chain combines TRBV7-9 with TRBJ2-3; D gene unclear. The material sequenced was lung tumor tissue, taken at surgery. The CDR3 protein is CASSLVYTQYF. In DNA form, the CDR3 reads TGTGCCAGCAGCTTGGTGTATACGCAGTATTTT.